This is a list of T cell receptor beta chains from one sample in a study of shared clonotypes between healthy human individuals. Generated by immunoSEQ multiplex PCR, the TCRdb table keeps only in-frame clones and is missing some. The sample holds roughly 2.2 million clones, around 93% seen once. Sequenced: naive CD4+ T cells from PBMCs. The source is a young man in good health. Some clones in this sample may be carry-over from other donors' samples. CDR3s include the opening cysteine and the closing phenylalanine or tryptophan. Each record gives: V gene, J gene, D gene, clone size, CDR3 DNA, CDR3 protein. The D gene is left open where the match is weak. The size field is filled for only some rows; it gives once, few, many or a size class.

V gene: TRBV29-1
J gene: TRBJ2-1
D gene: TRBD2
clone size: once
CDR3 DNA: TGCGGCGTTGAACGGACTAGCGGCGAGCAGTTCTTC
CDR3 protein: CGVERTSGEQFF

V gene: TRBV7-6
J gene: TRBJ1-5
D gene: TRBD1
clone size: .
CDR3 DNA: TGTGCCAGCAGCTTACGGGCAGGGACAGGGGTACAGCCCCAGCATTTT
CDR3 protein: CASSLRAGTGVQPQHF

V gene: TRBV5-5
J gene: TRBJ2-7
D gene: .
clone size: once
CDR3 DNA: TGTGCCAGCAGCCGACTAGAGGCGTCCCTCTACGAGCAGTACTTC
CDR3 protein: CASSRLEASLYEQYF

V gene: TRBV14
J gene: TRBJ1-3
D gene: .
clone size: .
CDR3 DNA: TGTGCCAGCAGCCAAGAGGACAGAATAAGGAACACCATATATTTT
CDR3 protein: CASSQEDRIRNTIYF

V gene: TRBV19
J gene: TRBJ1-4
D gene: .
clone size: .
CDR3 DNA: TGTGCCAGTAGTATATTCGTGGCAGCTAATGAAAAACTGTTTTTT
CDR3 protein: CASSIFVAANEKLFF

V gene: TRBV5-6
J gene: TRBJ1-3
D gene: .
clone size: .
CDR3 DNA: TGTGCCAGCAGCGCCAACGGCCAAAGGAGCACCATATATTTT
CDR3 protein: CASSANGQRSTIYF

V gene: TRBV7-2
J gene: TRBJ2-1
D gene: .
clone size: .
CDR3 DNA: TGTGCCAGCAGCTTCGTCGGGGTATACAATGAGCAGTTCTTC
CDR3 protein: CASSFVGVYNEQFF

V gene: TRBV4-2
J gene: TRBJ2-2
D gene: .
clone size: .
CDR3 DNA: TGTGCCAGCAGCCCCGTTACAGGGATGAAGGACACCGGGGAGCTGTTTTTT
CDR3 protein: CASSPVTGMKDTGELFF

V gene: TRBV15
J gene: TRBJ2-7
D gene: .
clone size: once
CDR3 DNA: TGTGCCACCAGCAGAGATTCGGGGAGTTGGTACGAGCAGTACTTC
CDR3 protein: CATSRDSGSWYEQYF

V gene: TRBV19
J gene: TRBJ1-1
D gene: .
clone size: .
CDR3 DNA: TGTGCCAGTAGTATTAACCGGGGGTACTCTGAAGCTTTCTTT
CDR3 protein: CASSINRGYSEAFF

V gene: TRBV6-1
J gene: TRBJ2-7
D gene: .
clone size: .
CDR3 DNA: TGTGCCAGCAGATGGACAGGGAGGGACGAGCAGTACTTC
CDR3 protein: CASRWTGRDEQYF

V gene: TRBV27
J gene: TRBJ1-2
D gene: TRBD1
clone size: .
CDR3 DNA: TGTGCCAGCAGTCTGCCGTTGGGACAGGTGAGGGATGGCTACACCTTC
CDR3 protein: CASSLPLGQVRDGYTF

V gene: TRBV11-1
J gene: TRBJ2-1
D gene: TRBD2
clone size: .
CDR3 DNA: TGTGCCAGCAGCTTAGAGCTAGCGGTCTACAATGAGCAGTTCTTC
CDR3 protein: CASSLELAVYNEQFF

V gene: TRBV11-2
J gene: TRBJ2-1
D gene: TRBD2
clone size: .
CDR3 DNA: TGTGCCAGCAGCTCGGGACTAGCGGGAGAGGGTAAGTTCTTC
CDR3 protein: CASSSGLAGEGKFF

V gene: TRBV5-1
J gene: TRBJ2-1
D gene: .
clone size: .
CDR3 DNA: TGCGCCAGCAGCCCGGTCCTACTTTACAATGAGCAGTTCTTC
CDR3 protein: CASSPVLLYNEQFF

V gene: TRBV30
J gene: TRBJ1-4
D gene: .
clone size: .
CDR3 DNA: TGTGCCTGGAGTGTACGTCATGAAAAACTGTTTTTT
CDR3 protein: CAWSVRHEKLFF

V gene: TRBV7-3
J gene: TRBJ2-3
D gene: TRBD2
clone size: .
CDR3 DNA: TGTGCCAGCAGCGCTACTGGACTAGCGGGAGTCACAGATACGCAGTATTTT
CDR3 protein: CASSATGLAGVTDTQYF

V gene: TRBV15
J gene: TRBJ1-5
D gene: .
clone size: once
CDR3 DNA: TGTGCCACCAGCAGAGATGTGAATCAGCCCCAGCATTTT
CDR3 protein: CATSRDVNQPQHF

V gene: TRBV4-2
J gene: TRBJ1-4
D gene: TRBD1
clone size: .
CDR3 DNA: TGTGCCAGCAGCCAAGTTCAGGGGGGGGAAAAACTGTTTTTT
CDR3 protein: CASSQVQGGEKLFF

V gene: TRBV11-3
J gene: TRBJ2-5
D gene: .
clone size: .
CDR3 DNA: TGTGCCAGCAGCCCAAATGGCGGGACCCAAGAGACCCAGTACTTC
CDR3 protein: CASSPNGGTQETQYF

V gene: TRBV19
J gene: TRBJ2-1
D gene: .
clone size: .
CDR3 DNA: TGTGCCAGTAGTATAGTGGGTGGGGCGGGCTCCTACAATGAGCAGTTCTTC
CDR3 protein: CASSIVGGAGSYNEQFF

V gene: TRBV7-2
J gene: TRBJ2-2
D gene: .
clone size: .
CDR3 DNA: TGTGCCAGCAGCTTAGCTTTTAGGGACCCCGGGGAGCTGTTTTTT
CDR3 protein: CASSLAFRDPGELFF

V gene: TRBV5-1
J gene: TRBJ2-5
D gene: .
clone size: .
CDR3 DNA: TGCGCCAGCAGCTTGGCCCAGGGGTTACAAGAGACCCAGTACTTC
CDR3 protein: CASSLAQGLQETQYF

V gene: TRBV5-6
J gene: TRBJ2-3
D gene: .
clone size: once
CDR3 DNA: TGTGCCAGCAGCTTGTCAAGGCACGATACGCAGTATTTT
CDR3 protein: CASSLSRHDTQYF

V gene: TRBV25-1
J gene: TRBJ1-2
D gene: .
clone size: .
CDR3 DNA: TGTGCCAGCAGTGAGGTAGGGCCGCACTATGGCTACACCTTC
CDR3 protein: CASSEVGPHYGYTF

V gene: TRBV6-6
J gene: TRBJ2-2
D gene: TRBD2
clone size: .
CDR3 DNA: TGTGCCGGGGGACTAGCGGGACTCACCGGGGAGCTGTTTTTT
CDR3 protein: CAGGLAGLTGELFF

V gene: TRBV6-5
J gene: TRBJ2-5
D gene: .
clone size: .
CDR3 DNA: TGTGCCAGCAGTTACTCGCGAGAGACCCAGTACTTC
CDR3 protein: CASSYSRETQYF

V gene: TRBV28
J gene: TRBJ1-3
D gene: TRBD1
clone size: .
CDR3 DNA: TGTGCCAGCAGCTGGACAGGGGATAGCTCTGGAAACACCATATATTTT
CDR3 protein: CASSWTGDSSGNTIYF

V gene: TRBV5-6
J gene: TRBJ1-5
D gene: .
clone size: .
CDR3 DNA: TGTGCCAGCAGCTTGTGGGGTCGGGAGCTCAATCAGGATCAGCCCCAGCATTTT
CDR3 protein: CASSLWGRELNQDQPQHF

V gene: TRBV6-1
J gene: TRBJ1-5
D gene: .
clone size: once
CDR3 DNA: TGTGCCAGCAGTGTGATTCTGGCACGTAATAGCAATCAGCCCCAGCATTTT
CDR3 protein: CASSVILARNSNQPQHF

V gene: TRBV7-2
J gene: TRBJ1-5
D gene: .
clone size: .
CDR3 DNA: TGTGCCAGCAGCTTTAGGGATTCGGGAAGGCCCCAGCATTTT
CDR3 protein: CASSFRDSGRPQHF

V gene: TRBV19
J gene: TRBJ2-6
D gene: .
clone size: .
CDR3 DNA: TGTGCCAGTAGTAGATGGAGCGGCGGGGTGAGGTCTGGGGCCAACGTCCTGACTTTC
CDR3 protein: CASSRWSGGVRSGANVLTF

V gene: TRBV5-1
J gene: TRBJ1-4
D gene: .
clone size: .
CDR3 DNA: TGCGCCAGCAGCTTGGGGACGGGAAATGAAAAACTGTTTTTT
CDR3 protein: CASSLGTGNEKLFF

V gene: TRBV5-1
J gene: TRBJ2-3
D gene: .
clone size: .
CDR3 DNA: TGCGCCAGCACCCACGGATCCACAGATACGCAGTATTTT
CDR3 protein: CASTHGSTDTQYF

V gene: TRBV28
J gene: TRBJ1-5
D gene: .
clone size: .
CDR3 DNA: TGTGCCAGCATGGGCAGGGTGGGGGTTCAGCCCCAGCATTTT
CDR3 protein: CASMGRVGVQPQHF

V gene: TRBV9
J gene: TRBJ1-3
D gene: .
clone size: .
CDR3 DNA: TGTGCCAGCAGCGTTGTAGGAGATGGAAACACCATATATTTT
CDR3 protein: CASSVVGDGNTIYF

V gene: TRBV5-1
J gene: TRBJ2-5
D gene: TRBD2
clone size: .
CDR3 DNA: TGCGCCAGCAGCGGCAGAGTAGCGGGAGGTGAGACCCAGTACTTC
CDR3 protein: CASSGRVAGGETQYF

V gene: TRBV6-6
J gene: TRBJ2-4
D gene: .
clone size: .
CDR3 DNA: TGTGCCAGCACCGATGGCGGACAGTGGGGAAACATTCAGTACTTC
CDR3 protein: CASTDGGQWGNIQYF

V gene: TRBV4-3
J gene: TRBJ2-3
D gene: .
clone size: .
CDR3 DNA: TGCGCCAGCAGCCCCAAACCGGCGGGTAGAAGCACAGATACGCAGTATTTT
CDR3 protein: CASSPKPAGRSTDTQYF

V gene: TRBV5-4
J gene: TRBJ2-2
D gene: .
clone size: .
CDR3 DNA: TGTGCCAGCAGCTTGGGGGTCTCGAACACCGGGGAGCTGTTTTTT
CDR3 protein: CASSLGVSNTGELFF

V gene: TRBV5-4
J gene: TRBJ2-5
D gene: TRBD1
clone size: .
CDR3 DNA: TGTGCCAGCAGCCAACCTGGGACAGAAGAGACCCAGTACTTC
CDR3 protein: CASSQPGTEETQYF

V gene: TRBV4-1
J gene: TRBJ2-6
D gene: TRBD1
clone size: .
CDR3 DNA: TGCGCCAGCAGCCAATCGGACAGGTCAACATTTGGGGCCAACGTCCTGACTTTC
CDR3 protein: CASSQSDRSTFGANVLTF

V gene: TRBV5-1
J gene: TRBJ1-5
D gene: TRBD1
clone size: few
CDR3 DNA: TGCGCCAGCAGCCAGGGGACAGGGAGCAATCAGCCCCAGCATTTT
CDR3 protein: CASSQGTGSNQPQHF

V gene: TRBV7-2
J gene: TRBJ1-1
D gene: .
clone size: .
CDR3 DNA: TGTGCCAGCAGCTTAGGCAGATTTAACACTGAAGCTTTCTTT
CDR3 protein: CASSLGRFNTEAFF

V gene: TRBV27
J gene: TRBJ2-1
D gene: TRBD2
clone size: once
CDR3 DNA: TGTGCCAGCAGTTTATGGCTAGCGGGAGTCAATGAGCAGTTCTTC
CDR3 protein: CASSLWLAGVNEQFF

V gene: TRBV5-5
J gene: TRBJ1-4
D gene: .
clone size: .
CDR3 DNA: TGTGCCAGCAGCTACGTGCGTGTGGCTAATGAAAAACTGTTTTTT
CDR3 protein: CASSYVRVANEKLFF

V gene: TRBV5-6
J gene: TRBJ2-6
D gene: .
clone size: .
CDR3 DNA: TGTGCCAGCAGCTTGGCGTCAGTCGAGGACGTCCTGACTTTC
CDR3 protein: CASSLASVEDVLTF

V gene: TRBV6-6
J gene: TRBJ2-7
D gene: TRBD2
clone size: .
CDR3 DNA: TGTGCCAGCAGTGACTTAGCGGGAGGAGGGAGTGAGCAGTACTTC
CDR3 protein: CASSDLAGGGSEQYF

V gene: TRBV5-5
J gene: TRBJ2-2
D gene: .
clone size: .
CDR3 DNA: TGTGCCAGCAGCTTGGATCCGAACACCGGGGAGCTGTTTTTT
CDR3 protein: CASSLDPNTGELFF

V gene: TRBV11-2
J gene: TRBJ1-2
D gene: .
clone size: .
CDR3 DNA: TGTGCCAGCAGCCCCTCGACAGGCCCTGGCTACACCTTC
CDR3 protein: CASSPSTGPGYTF

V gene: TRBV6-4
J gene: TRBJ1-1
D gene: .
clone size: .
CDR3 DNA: TGTGCCAGCAGTGAGAGGGAGGGCACTGAAGCTTTCTTT
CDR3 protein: CASSEREGTEAFF

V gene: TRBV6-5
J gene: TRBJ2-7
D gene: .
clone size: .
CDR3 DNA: TGTGCCAGCAGTTACTCGGCAGGGTGGCCCTACGAGCAGTACTTC
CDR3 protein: CASSYSAGWPYEQYF

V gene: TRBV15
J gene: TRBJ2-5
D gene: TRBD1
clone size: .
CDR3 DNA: TGTGCCACCAGCAGGGCGGGACAGGGAATACAAGAGACCCAGTACTTC
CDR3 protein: CATSRAGQGIQETQYF

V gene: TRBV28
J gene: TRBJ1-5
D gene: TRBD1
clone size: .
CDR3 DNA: TGTGCCAGCAGTTTAAGTATTTTCGGACAGGGGCAACAGCCCCAGCATTTT
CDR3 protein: CASSLSIFGQGQQPQHF